This TCR beta chain was documented in a study of cytomegalovirus exposure and HLA in healthy donors. CDR3 length: 13 amino acids. Germline values: CDR1 LNHDA, CDR2 SQIVND (reference sequence). Deletions cut 9 bases from V and 6 bases from J, with 17 bases between. Primers included in the PCR were 60 Vbeta and 13 Jbeta primers. Libraries were prepared by immunoSEQ multiplex PCR; TCRdb keeps only in-frame clonotypes and omits some of them. The data hold some 140,000 clones, with approximately 60% observed a single time. The receptor's source is a human donor in good health. The chain recombines TRBV19 with TRBJ1-1; D might be TRBD1 (5 bases). Sequenced input: PBMCs. CDR3 region: CASKGRGESEAFF. The CDR3, as DNA: TGTGCCAGCAAGGGAAGGGGCGAGTCTGAAGCTTTCTTT.